These T cell receptor beta chains were read from a single sample in a study of blood T cell repertoires in COVID-19. Method: immunoSEQ multiplex PCR; TCRdb's copy keeps in-frame clones and lacks some. The sample records more than 250,000 clones, roughly 85% being singletons. The sequencing sample was made of PBMCs or T cells enriched from blood (not recorded which). The receptors stem from a man between 25 and 39 years old who had recovered from COVID-19. CDR3s include the opening cysteine and the closing phenylalanine or tryptophan. A D gene is named only where the DNA matches it firmly. Clone size is stated in some rows and not others, as once, few, many or a class when expanded.

j_gene | abundance | d_gene | v_gene | CDR3aa | CDR3nt
TRBJ1-1 | NA | TRBD1 | TRBV29-1 | CSVLGQGRVVAFF | TGCAGCGTTCTCGGACAGGGTCGAGTCGTCGCTTTCTTT
TRBJ1-2 | NA | NA | TRBV7-9 | CASRPAGDRLYGYTF | TGTGCCAGCCGCCCAGCCGGAGACAGACTCTATGGCTACACCTTC
TRBJ2-2 | NA | TRBD1 | TRBV11-2 | CASSQRTGGDTGELFF | TGTGCCAGCAGCCAACGGACAGGTGGGGACACCGGGGAGCTGTTTTTT
TRBJ2-3 | many | TRBD2 | TRBV5-4 | CASSRGLAGSTDTQYF | TGTGCCAGCAGCCGGGGACTAGCGGGGAGCACAGATACGCAGTATTTT
TRBJ2-5 | once | TRBD2 | TRBV12-5 | CASGLRTGTSGDQYQETQYF | TGTGCTAGTGGTTTGCGCACGGGGACTAGCGGGGACCAGTACCAAGAGACCCAGTACTTC
TRBJ1-2 | few | NA | TRBV9 | CASSVAAGKRYGYTF | TGTGCCAGCAGCGTAGCGGCAGGGAAGAGGTATGGCTACACCTTC
TRBJ2-2 | NA | NA | TRBV9 | CASTPRGNTGELFF | TGTGCCAGCACCCCAAGGGGGAACACCGGGGAGCTGTTTTTT
TRBJ2-6 | NA | TRBD1 | TRBV5-4 | CASSLRRGHSGANVLTF | TGTGCCAGCAGCCTCCGCAGGGGGCACTCTGGGGCCAACGTCCTGACTTTC
TRBJ1-6 | NA | TRBD1 | TRBV13 | CASSSGGEAYNSPLHF | TGTGCCAGCAGCTCAGGGGGGGAGGCCTATAATTCACCCCTCCACTTT
TRBJ1-1 | NA | TRBD1 | TRBV2 | CASSRDRGYAEAFF | TGTGCCAGCAGTAGGGACAGGGGGTACGCTGAAGCTTTCTTT
TRBJ2-5 | NA | NA | TRBV9 | CASSVGPGKETQYF | TGTGCCAGCAGCGTAGGCCCAGGGAAAGAGACCCAGTACTTC
TRBJ1-5 | NA | NA | TRBV6-5 | CASIWRYSNQPQHF | TGTGCCAGCATTTGGAGATATAGCAATCAGCCCCAGCATTTT
TRBJ1-4 | few | NA | TRBV11-2 | CASSLVNSPNEKLFF | TGTGCCAGCAGCTTAGTTAACAGCCCCAATGAAAAACTGTTTTTT
TRBJ1-4 | NA | TRBD1 | TRBV5-1 | CASSSTQGAGGKLFF | TGCGCCAGCAGCTCGACACAGGGGGCGGGCGGAAAACTGTTTTTT
TRBJ1-2 | NA | TRBD1 | TRBV4-3 | CASSQEYRGLYYSYGYTF | TGCGCCAGCAGCCAAGAATACAGGGGGCTGTATTACAGCTATGGCTACACCTTC
TRBJ1-4 | once | TRBD1 | TRBV2 | CASSEEGQGHEKLFF | TGTGCCAGCAGTGAAGAGGGACAGGGGCATGAAAAACTGTTTTTT
TRBJ2-1 | few | TRBD1 | TRBV7-3 | CASSPFGTGRNEQFF | TGTGCCAGCAGCCCTTTCGGGACAGGGCGCAATGAGCAGTTCTTC
TRBJ2-1 | NA | TRBD2 | TRBV29-1 | CSVDRRGGDEQFF | TGCAGCGTTGATAGGCGGGGGGGCGATGAGCAGTTCTTC
TRBJ2-7 | NA | TRBD1 | TRBV4-1 | CASSQDQHRGYEQYF | TGCGCCAGCAGCCAAGACCAACACAGGGGCTACGAGCAGTACTTC
TRBJ1-5 | NA | NA | TRBV6-5 | CASTPNSNQPQHF | TGTGCCAGCACACCCAACTCTAATCAGCCCCAGCATTTT
TRBJ1-1 | NA | NA | TRBV5-1 | CASAIQGLSTEAFF | TGCGCCAGCGCAATCCAGGGGCTCTCCACTGAAGCTTTCTTT
TRBJ2-5 | NA | TRBD1 | TRBV11-3 | CASSPGQGRTETQYF | TGTGCCAGCAGCCCTGGACAGGGGAGGACGGAGACCCAGTACTTC
TRBJ1-2 | NA | NA | TRBV11-2 | CASSLDATEKYGYTF | TGTGCCAGCAGCTTAGACGCTACGGAGAAATATGGCTACACCTTC
TRBJ1-1 | NA | NA | TRBV7-3 | CASSKDRTMNTEAFF | TGTGCCAGCAGCAAAGACCGGACTATGAACACTGAAGCTTTCTTT
TRBJ2-3 | once | TRBD1 | TRBV5-1 | CASSLSGRGRTDTQYF | TGCGCCAGCAGCTTGTCGGGCAGGGGGCGCACAGATACGCAGTATTTT
TRBJ1-4 | NA | NA | TRBV7-9 | CASSLDGGIFEKLFF | TGTGCCAGCAGCTTAGATGGGGGGATATTCGAAAAACTGTTTTTT
TRBJ1-2 | NA | NA | TRBV4-1 | CASSQEPPPGNYGYTF | TGCGCCAGCAGCCAAGAACCCCCCCCAGGCAACTATGGCTACACCTTC
TRBJ1-1 | NA | NA | TRBV30 | CAWSERQNTEAFF | TGTGCCTGGAGTGAAAGACAGAACACTGAAGCTTTCTTT
TRBJ1-1 | NA | NA | TRBV19 | CASSMGRGARTEAFF | TGTGCCAGTAGTATGGGGCGGGGGGCGCGGACTGAAGCTTTCTTT
TRBJ2-7 | NA | TRBD1 | TRBV10-3 | CASYPGTEASYEQYF | TGTGCCTCCTACCCCGGGACAGAAGCCTCCTACGAGCAGTACTTC
TRBJ1-6 | NA | NA | TRBV6-1 | CASSGLEGGRSYNSPLHF | TGTGCCAGCAGTGGGCTCGAGGGCGGTCGCTCCTATAATTCACCCCTCCACTTT
TRBJ2-7 | few | NA | TRBV5-6 | CASSQSGGGYEQYF | TGTGCCAGCAGCCAGTCCGGGGGTGGATACGAGCAGTACTTC
TRBJ1-1 | NA | TRBD1 | TRBV19 | CASSPTPDRVGLTEAFF | TGTGCCAGTAGTCCGACCCCGGACAGGGTCGGATTAACTGAAGCTTTCTTT
TRBJ1-2 | NA | NA | TRBV19 | CASRGGPAGGYTF | TGTGCCAGTAGAGGAGGGCCGGCGGGGGGCTACACCTTC
TRBJ2-7 | once | NA | TRBV19 | CASSIVGQYEQYF | TGTGCCAGTAGTATTGTGGGACAATACGAGCAGTACTTC
TRBJ1-3 | NA | TRBD1 | TRBV9 | CASSVGAGGISGNTIYF | TGTGCCAGCAGCGTAGGGGCAGGGGGCATCTCTGGAAACACCATATATTTT
TRBJ2-1 | NA | TRBD2 | TRBV5-1 | CASSLLAGSTYNEQFF | TGCGCCAGCAGCTTGCTAGCGGGAAGTACCTACAATGAGCAGTTCTTC
TRBJ2-7 | NA | TRBD1 | TRBV5-1 | CASSLVGGVMNEQYF | TGCGCCAGCAGCTTGGTAGGGGGCGTGATGAACGAGCAGTACTTC
TRBJ1-2 | NA | NA | TRBV14 | CASSQDLSSGGAYGYTF | TGTGCCAGCAGCCAAGACCTCAGTAGTGGGGGGGCCTATGGCTACACCTTC
TRBJ2-2 | once | TRBD1 | TRBV5-1 | CASSFGQGNTGELFF | TGCGCCAGCAGCTTCGGACAGGGAAACACCGGGGAGCTGTTTTTT
TRBJ2-1 | NA | TRBD1 | TRBV30 | CAWSVYRTGEQFF | TGTGCCTGGAGTGTTTACAGGACAGGGGAGCAGTTCTTC
TRBJ1-2 | NA | TRBD1 | TRBV4-1 | CASSPIGGQAIYGYTF | TGCGCCAGCAGCCCGATCGGGGGACAGGCGATCTATGGCTACACCTTC
TRBJ2-7 | NA | NA | TRBV4-1 | CASSRVQESYEQYF | TGCGCCAGCAGCCGAGTACAGGAGTCCTACGAGCAGTACTTC
TRBJ2-5 | NA | NA | TRBV9 | CASSFRGAYQETQYF | TGTGCCAGCAGCTTCCGGGGGGCGTACCAAGAGACCCAGTACTTC
TRBJ2-2 | NA | NA | TRBV10-1 | CASSPSKNTGELFF | TGCGCCAGCAGTCCCTCTAAGAACACCGGGGAGCTGTTTTTT
TRBJ1-6 | NA | TRBD1 | TRBV19 | CASSTPRDRGRGSPLHF | TGTGCCAGTAGTACGCCCCGGGACAGGGGGCGAGGTTCACCCCTCCACTTT